Below are 14 T cell receptor beta chains sequenced from a single sample in a study of blood T cells in healthy people across ages. Primed by a sample-barcoded 5' primer and a J-beta primer mix, a second PCR proceeded for roughly 7 to 12 cycles. TCRdb re-called the 5' RACE reads with MiXCR, one entry per CDR3 protein. Here the sample spans about a million distinct CDR3 sequences, roughly 52% being singletons. The sample taken for sequencing was blood. Every receptor here comes from a man aged 30-40 years in good health.

This clonotype was found a few times. V usage is TRBV7-8 and J usage is TRBJ2-3; D gene ambiguous. The ends were cut back, 3 bases at V and 0 bases at J, with 10 bases in the middle. The CDR3 has 15 amino acids. Per the germline V gene, CDR1 is SGHVS and CDR2 is FQNEAQ. CDR3 DNA: TGTGCCAGCAGCTTCTCTGCACTTAGCACAGATACGCAGTATTTT. Its translation: CASSFSALSTDTQYF.

Concerning this clonotype itself: A much more abundant neighbour one base away suggests this may be a read error. This chain uses TRBV6-1 with TRBJ2-1; D is perhaps TRBD2 (6 bases). CDR1 and CDR2 from the germline V gene are MNHNS and SASEGT. The CDR3 contains 16 residues. The CDR3 DNA follows: TGTGCCAGCAGTGAAGCGCGGGGCTTTTCCTACGATGAGCAGTTCTTC. This codes for CASSEARGFSYDEQFF.

The chain uses TRBV7-2 and TRBJ1-4; D unresolved. Germline-derived CDR1 and CDR2 are SGHTA and FQGNSA. The CDR3 covers 14 residues. The V end was cut by 5 bases, the J end by 1 base, with 8 bases between. CDR3 sequence reads: CASSLWGTNEKLFF. CDR3 sequence (DNA): TGTGCCAGCAGCCTATGGGGAACTAATGAAAAACTGTTTTTT.

This chain joins TRBV20-1 and TRBJ2-3; the D is unclear. CDR3 length: 13 amino acids. The V gene lost 6 bases and the J gene lost 7 bases, with 17 bases spanning the gap. Germline CDR1 is DFQATT and CDR2 is SNEGSKA (reference sequence). CDR3 sequence reads: CSAPTQSQHTQYF. For the CDR3, the DNA is TGCAGTGCCCCGACCCAGTCCCAGCATACGCAGTATTTT.

The CDR3 nucleotides read TGTGCTAGTGGACATCCGGGACGCATGTACAATGAGCAGTTCTTC. It encodes CASGHPGRMYNEQFF. This chain links TRBV12-5 with TRBJ2-1; D is possibly TRBD1 or TRBD2 (5 bases each). The CDR3 totals 15 residues. Germline loops: CDR1 LGHNT, CDR2 FRNRAP. Trimming shortened V by 6 bases and J by 4 bases, and 16 bases separated the two germline ends.

This chain connects TRBV7-2 to TRBJ2-5; D possibly uses TRBD1 or TRBD2 (5 bases each). The CDR3 extends over 15 amino acids. The V gene lost 0 bases and the J gene lost 5 bases, with 13 bases spanning the gap. Germline loops: CDR1 SGHTA, CDR2 FQGNSA. The CDR3: CASSLAYGAGETQYF. CDR3 sequence (DNA): TGTGCCAGCAGCTTAGCTTACGGGGCAGGGGAGACCCAGTACTTC.

The chain carries TRBV20-1 and TRBJ2-6; a weak D match, TRBD2 (5 bases). V lost 4 bases and J 6 bases, leaving 16 bases between the germline ends. CDR1 and CDR2 (germline): DFQATT, SNEGSKA (reference sequence). The CDR3 runs 15 residues. The CDR3 sequence is CSAKRAGAEANVLTF. The CDR3 DNA sequence: TGCAGTGCTAAACGGGCGGGCGCTGAGGCCAACGTCCTGACTTTC.

The rearrangement joins TRBV20-1 to TRBJ2-7; D may be TRBD2 (5 bases). The CDR3 consists of 11 residues. Germline V gene lookup returns CDR1 DFQATT and CDR2 SNEGSKA (reference sequence). With 5 bases removed from V and 6 bases from J, the gap between germline ends came to 11 bases. This CDR3 is CSARAGGEQYF. The CDR3 region has the DNA TGCAGTGCTCGGGCTGGAGGCGAGCAGTACTTC.

In this sample, this clonotype turned up a few times. J is TRBJ2-1 and V is TRBV6-1, with 10 bases that match TRBD2. The trim removed 6 bases at V and 4 bases at J, leaving 6 bases unmatched. This CDR3 is 15 amino acids long. Germline assignment: CDR1 MNHNS and CDR2 SASEGT. This CDR3 reads CASSRLAGTYNEQFF. The CDR3 region has the DNA TGTGCCAGCAGCCGACTAGCGGGTACATACAATGAGCAGTTCTTC.

The chain joins TRBV7-2 to TRBJ2-3, with 11 bases aligning to TRBD2. The length of the CDR3 is 18 residues. V was clipped by 1 base and J by 3 bases; unmatched bases: 9. In germline, CDR1 is SGHTA, CDR2 FQGNSA. CDR3 DNA sequence: TGTGCCAGCAGCTTAGGGCTAGCGGGGGGCGTTTCGACAGATACGCAGTATTTT. Translating gives CASSLGLAGGVSTDTQYF.

The chain joins TRBV5-6 to TRBJ2-3; weak D call: TRBD2 (6 bases). In germline, CDR1 is SGHDT, CDR2 YYEEEE. V was cut by 3 bases and J by 4 bases, with 18 bases left in between. The CDR3 has 16 residues. CDR3 amino acids: CASSSLSGYYSDTQYF. The CDR3 DNA follows: TGTGCCAGCAGCTCCCTTAGCGGATATTATTCAGATACGCAGTATTTT. Based on the CDR3 plus reference TRBV5-6 and TRBJ2-3, the full variable domain is DAGVTQSPTHLIKTRGQQVTLRCSPKSGHDTVSWYQQALGQGPQFIFQYYEEEERQRGNFPDRFSGHQFPNYSSELNVNALLLGDSALYLCASSSLSGYYSDTQYFGPGTRLTVL.

The chain combines TRBV6-1 with TRBJ2-3; the match to TRBD2 covers 9 bases. This CDR3 contains 15 residues. Germline V gives CDR1 MNHNS, CDR2 SASEGT. V gave up 7 bases and J gave up 1 base; unmatched junction bases: 6. The CDR3 DNA reads as TGTGCCAGCAATTCGGCTAGCGGGGGCACAGATACGCAGTATTTT. Translating gives CASNSASGGTDTQYF.

The sample holds one count of this clonotype. This chain links TRBV4-2 with TRBJ2-7; TRBD2 is a possible D gene (6 bases). This CDR3 contains 15 residues. V was pared by 2 bases and J by 1 base, with 12 bases between. The germline V gene encodes CDR1 LGHNA and CDR2 YNFKEQ. The CDR3 nucleotides are TGTGCCAGCAGCCAATCCGAGAGCGGGTCCTACGAGCAGTACTTC. This gives the protein CASSQSESGSYEQYF.

The CDR3 DNA is TGCAGCGGCCTAGGGTGGGCAGAGACCCAGTACTTC. Translated, it gives CSGLGWAETQYF. V usage is TRBV29-1 and J usage is TRBJ2-5, with unresolved D. V lost 7 bases and J 4 bases, leaving 13 bases between the germline ends. The CDR3 loop spans 12 amino acids. Germline values: CDR1 SQVTM, CDR2 ANQGSEA.